These 17 T cell receptor beta chains were all obtained from the same sample, sequenced in a study of human T cells and chemical hapten exposure. The time point is: pre-sensitization, week 0. Documented treatment: therapeutic diphenylcyclopropenone sensitization with weekly scalp DPC. One entry per CDR3 protein, called by TCRdb with MiXCR from the RACE reads. The sample shows about 290,000 distinct CDR3 sequences, roughly 8% of them seen only once. The input for sequencing was whole blood, taken in connection with sensitization to the hapten diphenylcyclopropenone (DPC). Receptor source: a man between 18 and 29 years old with alopecia areata. Some clones in this sample may be carry-over from other donors' samples.

This clonotype was recorded a few times. The rearrangement joins TRBV7-6 to TRBJ2-3; either TRBD1 or TRBD2 may fit D (6 bases each). Trimming cost V 2 bases and J 0 bases, with 21 bases left between them. CDR3 length equals 19 residues. Germline V gene data show CDR1 as SGHVS and CDR2 as FNYEAQ. DNA for the CDR3: TGTGCCAGCAGCTTAAGGGTACGGGGGCCACGGTCTAGCACAGATACGCAGTATTTT. Residues: CASSLRVRGPRSSTDTQYF.

This clonotype was seen more than once but under ten times. This rearrangement joins TRBV25-1 to TRBJ1-2; 7 bases fit TRBD1. J was trimmed by 3 bases and V by 6 bases; bases with no gene match: 7. Germline V gene lookup returns CDR1 MGHDK and CDR2 SYGVNS. The CDR3 totals 14 residues. CDR3 in DNA: TGTGCCAGCAGGCCCTACAGGGGCTACTATGGCTACACCTTC. Its translation: CASRPYRGYYGYTF.

There are a few counts of this clonotype. The chain uses TRBV11-2 and TRBJ2-4; a possible D gene is TRBD1 (5 bases). Germline V gene lookup returns CDR1 SGHAT and CDR2 FQNNGV. This CDR3 contains 17 residues. Trimming shortened V by 4 bases and J by 8 bases, and 24 bases separated the two germline ends. CDR3 nucleotide sequence: TGTGCCAGCAGCTCAATCAACGGCCAGGGTTCTCGGCACATTCAGTACTTC. This encodes CASSSINGQGSRHIQYF. The full variable domain, rest sourced from reference TRBV11-2 and TRBJ2-4, is EAGVAQSPRYKIIEKRQSVAFWCNPISGHATLYWYQQILGQGPKLLIQFQNNGVVDDSQLPKDRFSAERLKGVDSTLKIQPAKLEDSAVYLCASSSINGQGSRHIQYFGAGTRLSVL.

The table lists this clonotype with a few counts. J is TRBJ1-2 and V is TRBV20-1; D gene unclear. This CDR3 comprises 12 residues. Germline V gives CDR1 DFQATT, CDR2 SNEGSKA (reference sequence). Trimming removed 3 bases from V and 6 bases from J, with 11 bases in between. The CDR3 loop reads CSASRRAHGYTF. The CDR3 nucleotides read TGCAGTGCTAGCCGGAGGGCCCATGGCTACACCTTC.

This clonotype was observed a few times. CDR3 residues: CASAPGQGMDTDTQYF. The CDR3 coding sequence is TGTGCCAGCGCCCCGGGACAGGGGATGGACACAGATACGCAGTATTTT. The chain links TRBV25-1 to TRBJ2-3; 10 nucleotides line up with TRBD1. Germline V CDR1 and CDR2: MGHDK, SYGVNS. This CDR3 comprises 16 residues. J gave up 2 bases and V 8 bases, and 10 bases lay outside the gene matches.

This clonotype showed up just a few times. The chain joins TRBV29-1 to TRBJ2-2; 7 nucleotides line up with TRBD1. Germline trimming cut 7 bases from V and 1 base from J; bases unmatched to any gene: 3. Germline assignment: CDR1 SQVTM and CDR2 ANQGSEA. The CDR3 extends over 13 amino acids. The CDR3 coding sequence is TGCAGCGCGGGACAGCTGAACACCGGGGAGCTGTTTTTT. Protein: CSAGQLNTGELFF.

CDR3 in amino acids: CASTLGGTLGNTIYF. CDR3 coding DNA: TGTGCCAGCACCCTAGGGGGGACACTTGGAAACACCATATATTTT. The chain carries TRBV7-9 and TRBJ1-3; maybe TRBD1 (6 bases). The CDR3 length is 15 residues. The germline V gene has CDR1 SEHNR and CDR2 FQNEAQ (reference sequence). The ends were cut back, 7 bases at V and 3 bases at J, with 16 bases in the middle.

This sequence joins TRBV6-5 and TRBJ1-5, with 8 bases matching TRBD1. V lost 4 bases and J lost 0; bases outside the gene matches: 8. Germline CDR1 MNHEY, CDR2 SVGAGI. The CDR3 sequence is 17 residues long. The chain's CDR3 is CASSSTRTGNSNQPQHF. In nucleotides, the CDR3 is TGTGCCAGCAGTTCCACCCGGACAGGGAATAGCAATCAGCCCCAGCATTTT.

This clonotype appeared many times. The rearrangement joins TRBV7-9 to TRBJ1-4; 7 nucleotides line up with TRBD1. CDR1 is SEHNR, CDR2 FQNEAQ, per germline (reference sequence). There are 15 residues in the CDR3. V lost 4 bases and J lost 6; bases outside the gene matches: 8. The CDR3 nucleotides are TGTGCCAGCAGCTCCCGCCCGGGGACAGATGAAAAACTGTTTTTT. Residues: CASSSRPGTDEKLFF.

This clonotype was counted between two and nine times. The CDR3 coding sequence is TGTGCCAGCAGCCCTCCAGGGTTAGGTGAGCAGTTCTTC. The encoded protein is CASSPPGLGEQFF. The rearrangement joins TRBV7-3 to TRBJ2-1, with D perhaps matching TRBD1 (5 bases). The length of the CDR3 is 13 residues. The V and J ends lost 5 bases and 9 bases respectively, with 14 bases between them. The germline gives CDR1 SGHTA, CDR2 FQGTGA.

The chain employs TRBV20-1 and TRBJ1-5; the D is unclear. Germline V gene lookup returns CDR1 DFQATT and CDR2 SNEGSKA (reference sequence). The CDR3 is made up of 15 amino acids. V gave up 3 bases and J gave up 7 bases, with 19 bases separating them. The CDR3 spells CSASSSDYRDQPQHF. The DNA of the CDR3 is TGCAGTGCTAGTTCCTCGGACTACCGAGACCAGCCCCAGCATTTT.

This clonotype was recorded at least ten times. The chain is built from TRBV2 and TRBJ2-3, with a weak D call TRBD2 (6 bases). Looked up from germline, CDR1 is SNHLY and CDR2 is FYNNEI. V was clipped by 2 bases and J by 5 bases, with 14 bases between them. The CDR3 totals 15 residues. The CDR3 protein is CASSESSRRGDTQYF. The DNA of the CDR3 is TGTGCCAGCAGTGAATCTTCTAGGCGGGGAGATACGCAGTATTTT.

This rearrangement joins TRBV13 to TRBJ1-1; D call uncertain. Looked up from germline, CDR1 is PRHDT and CDR2 is FYEKMQ (reference sequence). The V end lost 8 bases, the J end lost 5 bases, and 15 bases lay between the germline ends. The CDR3 loop spans 13 amino acids. The DNA for the CDR3 is TGTGCCAGCCTACTGGGCTTAATGACTGAAGCTTTCTTT. Its translation is CASLLGLMTEAFF.

This chain connects TRBV11-2 to TRBJ1-5, with D hard to call. Trimming took off 3 bases at V and 0 bases at J, with 12 bases between the two ends. Per germline, CDR1 SGHAT and CDR2 FQNNGV. The CDR3 totals 16 residues. CDR3: CASSFDGRDSNQPQHF. The CDR3 coding sequence is TGTGCCAGCAGCTTCGACGGGAGGGATAGCAATCAGCCCCAGCATTTT.

The chain carries TRBV20-1 and TRBJ1-2; unclear D gene. V shed 4 bases and J shed 2 bases, with 14 bases lying between them. The germline V gene encodes CDR1 DFQATT and CDR2 SNEGSKA (reference sequence). The CDR3 runs 14 residues. In nucleotides, the CDR3 is TGCAGTGCTAATCAACGGCGGGTGAACTATGGCTACACCTTC. Translating it yields CSANQRRVNYGYTF.

This clonotype was counted between two and nine times. This chain uses TRBV20-1 with TRBJ1-2, with 7 nucleotides matching TRBD1. The ends lost 5 bases at V and 4 bases at J; junction bases unmatched: 10. The CDR3 has 14 residues. The germline V gene encodes CDR1 DFQATT and CDR2 SNEGSKA (reference sequence). The CDR3 region is CSAVRRGQSYGYTF. The CDR3 DNA reads as TGCAGTGCTGTTCGTAGGGGACAGAGCTATGGCTACACCTTC.

This clonotype has ten or more counts. The chain recombines TRBV28 with TRBJ1-3; D is perhaps TRBD1 (5 bases). Germline CDR1 reads MDHEN; CDR2 reads SYDVKM. The CDR3 covers 14 residues. V was shortened by 3 bases and J by 7 bases, with 13 bases between the two germline ends. The CDR3 loop is CASSLRGVRNTIYF. In DNA form, the CDR3 reads TGTGCCAGCAGTTTGAGAGGGGTACGGAACACCATATATTTT.